This T cell receptor beta chain was profiled in a study of blood T cell repertoires in COVID-19. The CDR3 runs 16 residues. After removal of 4 bases from V and 6 bases from J, the junction contained 8 bases not matched to a gene. Germline CDR1 and CDR2: MDHEN and SYDVKM. Assay: immunoSEQ multiplex PCR; the TCRdb copy retains only in-frame clones and omits some. Of approximately 210,000 clones listed, roughly 85% are singletons. The chain joins TRBV28 to TRBJ2-2, with 10 nucleotides matching TRBD2. The sequenced material came from peripheral blood. The sequence was collected from a woman of 80 years or more with acute or convalescent COVID-19. The CDR3 DNA reads TGTGCCAGCAGTTCGCCCGGGACTAGCGTGGCCGGGGAGCTGTTTTTT. Residues: CASSSPGTSVAGELFF.